The rows below give T cell receptor beta chains drawn from one sample of a study of radiotherapy plus CTLA-4 blockade in lung cancer. The table came from immunoSEQ multiplex PCR; TCRdb's copy has only in-frame clones and leaves some out. Altogether some 66,000 clones are present, about 85% being singletons, with the ten largest covering 4%. Source: peripheral blood, taken from a patient treated with radiotherapy plus ipilimumab. Every receptor here comes from a human donor with non-small cell lung cancer who had a partial response to radiotherapy plus ipilimumab. CDR3s include the opening cysteine and the closing phenylalanine or tryptophan. The D gene is left open where the match is weak. Expanded clones get a size class; other rows say once, few or many, or leave the size out.

TRBJ2-2 TRBV7-3 TRBD1 . CASSLSPLQGDIGELFF TGTGCCAGCAGCTTAAGTCCGCTCCAGGGGGATATCGGGGAGCTGTTTTTT
TRBJ1-1 TRBV28 . . CASKLRNTEAFF TGTGCCAGCAAGCTGCGGAACACTGAAGCTTTCTTT
TRBJ1-1 TRBV18 TRBD1 . CASSLSIAGTGEDAFF TGTGCCAGCTCACTATCCATAGCCGGGACAGGTGAGGATGCTTTCTTT
TRBJ1-1 TRBV27 TRBD1 . CASSFSGTGDTEAFF TGTGCCAGCAGTTTTTCCGGGACAGGGGACACTGAAGCTTTCTTT
TRBJ1-1 TRBV28 TRBD1 . CASSQGGASTEAFF TGTGCCAGCAGTCAAGGGGGCGCAAGTACTGAAGCTTTCTTT
TRBJ2-3 TRBV19 . . CASSMALAIPDTQYF TGTGCCAGTAGTATGGCCCTAGCAATTCCAGATACGCAGTATTTT
TRBJ2-7 TRBV5-6 . few CASSPSEREADYEQYF TGTGCCAGCAGCCCTAGCGAGCGAGAGGCCGACTACGAGCAGTACTTC
TRBJ2-1 TRBV27 . few CASSFRPSGYNEQFF TGTGCCAGCAGTTTTCGACCCAGCGGTTACAATGAGCAGTTCTTC
TRBJ1-1 TRBV5-1 TRBD1 once CASSRTGQGANTEAFF TGCGCCAGCAGCCGTACGGGACAGGGGGCCAACACTGAAGCTTTCTTT
TRBJ2-3 TRBV15 TRBD2 once CATRSARETYTDTQYF TGTGCCACCAGGTCGGCGCGGGAGACCTACACAGATACGCAGTATTTT
TRBJ1-1 TRBV2 TRBD1 . CASSVQGAIGTEAFF TGTGCCAGCAGCGTACAGGGGGCGATCGGCACTGAAGCTTTCTTT
TRBJ2-3 TRBV9 TRBD2 once CASSAGLAGPTTDTQYF TGTGCCAGCAGCGCAGGACTAGCGGGACCTACCACAGATACGCAGTATTTT
TRBJ1-5 TRBV6-6 . . CASSSGGANTQHF TGTGCCAGCAGTTCGGGGGGGGCGAATACCCAGCATTTT
TRBJ2-5 TRBV25-1 . . CASSESRVSWGETQYF TGTGCCAGCAGTGAATCCAGGGTATCTTGGGGAGAGACCCAGTACTTC
TRBJ2-1 TRBV5-4 TRBD1 . CASSLRDSLPEQFF TGTGCCAGCAGTTTGAGGGACAGCCTACCTGAGCAGTTCTTC
TRBJ2-7 TRBV6-5 . . CASSYSSEEQYF TGTGCCAGCAGTTACTCCAGCGAGGAGCAGTACTTC
TRBJ2-7 TRBV2 . . CASRPDRTEQYF TGTGCCAGCAGGCCCGACAGGACCGAGCAGTACTTC
TRBJ1-5 TRBV2 . . CASSALTGPYSNQPQHF TGTGCCAGCAGTGCGTTAACAGGGCCCTATAGCAATCAGCCCCAGCATTTT
TRBJ2-7 TRBV28 . . CASSRGPGAYEQYF TGTGCCAGCAGTCGCGGACCGGGAGCCTACGAGCAGTACTTC
TRBJ2-3 TRBV7-3 . . CASSSFSGDTQYF TGTGCCAGCAGCTCGTTCTCAGGAGATACGCAGTATTTT
TRBJ2-3 TRBV6-5 . . CASKERDTQYF TGTGCCAGCAAAGAGAGGGATACGCAGTATTTT
TRBJ2-7 TRBV5-1 . few CASSLGASWGYYEQYF TGCGCCAGCAGCTTGGGGGCCTCGTGGGGCTATTACGAGCAGTACTTC